This entry is about one T cell receptor beta chain. The antigen is unknown. Using immunoSEQ multiplex PCR, the repertoire was profiled, and TCRdb retains in-frame clones only, with some absent. The sample records roughly 63,000 clones, over 80% being singletons. Healthy donors had no documented immune events, such as infections, while sampled. V was clipped by 7 bases and J by 5 bases, with 17 bases between them. This CDR3 region has 13 residues. The germline V gene encodes CDR1 SQVTM and CDR2 ANQGSEA. This specimen belongs to a study of identifying expanded T cells in peripheral blood. Notes on the study in general: Technical replicates showed roughly 1.2 changed clones; about 2 weeks about 16; four weeks 19. Across healthy donors, higher total template counts meant significantly greater roughly two-week count variance.

This receptor was obtained from a person aged 18 to 70 in good health. Sequenced: blood. The chain uses TRBV29-1 and TRBJ1-1; tentative D call: TRBD1 (5 bases). The CDR3 reads CSGRGGARTEAFF. CDR3 coding DNA: TGCAGCGGCCGGGGTGGGGCTAGAACTGAAGCTTTCTTT.